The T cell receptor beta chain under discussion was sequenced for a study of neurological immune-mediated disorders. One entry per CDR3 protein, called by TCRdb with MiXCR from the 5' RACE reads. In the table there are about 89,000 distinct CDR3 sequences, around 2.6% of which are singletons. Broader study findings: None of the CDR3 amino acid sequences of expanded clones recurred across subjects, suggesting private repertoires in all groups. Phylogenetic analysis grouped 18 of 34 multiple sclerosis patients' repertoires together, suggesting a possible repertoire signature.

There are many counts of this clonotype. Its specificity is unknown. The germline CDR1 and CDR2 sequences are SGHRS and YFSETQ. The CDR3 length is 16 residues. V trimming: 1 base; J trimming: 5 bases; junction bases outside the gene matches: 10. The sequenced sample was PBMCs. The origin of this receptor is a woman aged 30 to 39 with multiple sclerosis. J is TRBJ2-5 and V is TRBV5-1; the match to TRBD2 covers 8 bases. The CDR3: CASSLISRGEVETQYF. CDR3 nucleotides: TGCGCCAGCAGCTTGATATCGCGGGGGGAAGTGGAGACCCAGTACTTC.